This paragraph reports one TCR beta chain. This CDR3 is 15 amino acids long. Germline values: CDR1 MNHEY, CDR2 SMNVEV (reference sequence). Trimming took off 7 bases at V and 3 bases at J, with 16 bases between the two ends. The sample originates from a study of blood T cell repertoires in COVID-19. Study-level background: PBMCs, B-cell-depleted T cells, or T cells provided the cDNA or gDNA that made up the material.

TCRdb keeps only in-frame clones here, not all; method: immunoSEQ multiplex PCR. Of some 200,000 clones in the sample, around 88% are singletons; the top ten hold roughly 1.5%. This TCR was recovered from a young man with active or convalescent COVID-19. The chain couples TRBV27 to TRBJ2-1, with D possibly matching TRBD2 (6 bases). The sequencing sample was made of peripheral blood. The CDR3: CASTPRKAGYNEQFF. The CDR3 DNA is TGTGCCAGCACCCCCCGAAAAGCGGGCTACAATGAGCAGTTCTTC.